The next 16 T cell receptor beta chains were all read from a single sample in a study of T cells in localized non-small cell lung cancer. Libraries were prepared by immunoSEQ multiplex PCR; TCRdb keeps only in-frame clonotypes and omits some of them. The sample contains tens of thousands of clones, around 90% of which appear only once. The sequences come from peripheral blood, collected before any cancer treatment. The receptors were sampled from a man aged 40-75 years with stage I squamous cell lung carcinoma.

The V and J genes are TRBV6-5 and TRBJ2-3; 7 bases line up with TRBD2. The CDR3 is 13 residues long. Germline V gives CDR1 MNHEY, CDR2 SVGAGI. Germline trimming cut 2 bases from V and 9 bases from J; bases unmatched to any gene: 5. CDR3 protein: CASSYNPRETQYF. In DNA, the CDR3 is TGTGCCAGCAGTTACAACCCGCGGGAGACGCAGTATTTT.

This clone has a single count. The J gene is TRBJ2-3, the V gene TRBV5-1; the match to TRBD2 covers 9 bases. J gave up 4 bases and V 3 bases, and 12 bases lay outside the gene matches. This CDR3 spans 17 amino acids. Per germline, CDR1 SGHRS and CDR2 YFSETQ. The CDR3 protein is CASSSGLAYGGPDTQYF. In DNA form, the CDR3 reads TGCGCCAGCAGCTCGGGACTAGCCTATGGGGGGCCAGATACGCAGTATTTT. The full variable domain, in which reference TRBV5-1 and TRBJ2-3 provide the parts outside the CDR3, is KAGVTQTPRYLIKTRGQQVTLSCSPISGHRSVSWYQQTPGQGLQFLFEYFSETQRNKGNFPGRFSGRQFSNSRSEMNVSTLELGDSALYLCASSSGLAYGGPDTQYFGPGTRLTVL.

Of note for this clone: Compared with germline, one end of the junction differs, possibly owing to a read error. The J gene is TRBJ1-3, the V gene TRBV11-2, with unresolved D. The CDR3 runs to 14 residues. Per germline, CDR1 SGHAT and CDR2 FQNNGV. The CDR3 nucleotides are TGTGCCAGCAGCTTAGGCCGTGATCTGCCCCACTTACTGTTT. Residues: CASSLGRDLPHLLF.

V and J are TRBV19 and TRBJ1-2; D may be TRBD1 (5 bases). Trimming shortened V by 5 bases and J by 2 bases, and 12 bases separated the two germline ends. Germline V gene data show CDR1 as LNHDA and CDR2 as SQIVND (reference sequence). The CDR3 covers 14 residues. The CDR3 bases are TGTGCCAGTAGTTTCTCGACAGTGAACTATGGCTACACCTTC. Protein: CASSFSTVNYGYTF.

J is TRBJ1-3 and V is TRBV7-9; D uncertain. Trimming removed 6 bases at V and 1 base at J, with 13 bases between. The V gene's germline CDR1 is SEHNR and CDR2 FQNEAQ (reference sequence). This CDR3 has 15 residues. CDR3 sequence reads: CASSMLSASGNTIYF. CDR3 sequence (DNA): TGTGCCAGCAGTATGCTCTCCGCTTCTGGAAACACCATATATTTT.

This sequence joins TRBV5-4 and TRBJ2-2; 9 bases align to TRBD1. Germline V gene sequence: CDR1 SGHNT, CDR2 YYREEE (reference sequence). V was pared by 1 base and J by 2 bases, with 3 bases of the junction left unmatched. The CDR3 sequence is 16 residues long. The chain's CDR3 is CASSLWTGVNTGELFF. CDR3 DNA: TGTGCCAGCAGCTTGTGGACAGGGGTAAACACCGGGGAGCTGTTTTTT. Full variable domain (missing parts from reference TRBV5-4 and TRBJ2-2): ETGVTQSPTHLIKTRGQQVTLRCSSQSGHNTVSWYQQALGQGPQFIFQYYREEENGRGNFPPRFSGLQFPNYSSELNVNALELDDSALYLCASSLWTGVNTGELFFGEGSRLTVL.

The chain recombines TRBV6-4 with TRBJ1-5, with TRBD1 as a possible D gene (5 bases). This CDR3 has 17 residues. CDR1 and CDR2 (germline): MRHNA, SNTAGT. Trimming cost V 4 bases and J 2 bases, with 18 bases left between them. The DNA for the CDR3 is TGTGCCAGCAGTGGGGGACTAAGGGGCTTAGGCAATCAGCCCCAGCATTTT. It specifies CASSGGLRGLGNQPQHF.

This clone was detected once. This chain uses TRBV19 with TRBJ2-2; 7 positions match TRBD1. The ends lost 6 bases at V and 2 bases at J; junction bases unmatched: 6. The CDR3 length is 15 residues. Germline V lookup: CDR1 LNHDA, CDR2 SQIVND (reference sequence). As DNA, the CDR3 is TGTGCCAGTAGCGGGACAGAAATTAACACCGGGGAGCTGTTTTTT. Translating it yields CASSGTEINTGELFF.

V usage is TRBV11-1 and J usage is TRBJ1-2; D gene uncertain. V was trimmed by 2 bases and J by 6 bases, leaving 10 bases between them. This CDR3 comprises 13 residues. CDR1 and CDR2 (germline): SGHAT, FQDESV (reference sequence). Here the CDR3 DNA reads TGTGCCAGCAGCTTAAACGCGTGGAATGGCTACACCTTC. Translated, it gives CASSLNAWNGYTF. Using reference TRBV11-1 and TRBJ1-2 for the parts outside the CDR3, the full variable domain is EAEVAQSPRYKITEKSQAVAFWCDPISGHATLYWYRQILGQGPELLVQFQDESVVDDSQLPKDRFSAERLKGVDSTLKIQPAELGDSAMYLCASSLNAWNGYTFGSGTRLTVV.

The chain recombines TRBV5-8 with TRBJ1-3; the D is unclear. There are 17 residues in the CDR3. Per germline, CDR1 SGHTS and CDR2 YDEGEE. V gave up 1 base and J gave up 1 base, with 15 bases separating them. CDR3 in DNA: TGTGCCAGCAGCTTGAGGGAGGGTATGGAGTCTGGAAACACCATATATTTT. Translation gives CASSLREGMESGNTIYF.

The J gene is TRBJ2-3, the V gene TRBV7-2; D remains unclear. The CDR3 loop spans 13 amino acids. Trimming removed 5 bases at V and 4 bases at J, with 10 bases between. Germline lookup yields CDR1 SGHTA and CDR2 FQGNSA. CDR3 sequence (DNA): TGTGCCAGCAGCCAAGAACTCGCAGATACGCAGTATTTT. This encodes CASSQELADTQYF.

The V gene is TRBV11-1, the J gene TRBJ1-2; D remains ambiguous. Germline CDR1 SGHAT, CDR2 FQDESV (reference sequence). This CDR3 spans 13 amino acids. Trimming shortened V by 0 bases and J by 7 bases, and 9 bases separated the two germline ends. CDR3: CASSLAPSGGYTF. The DNA for the CDR3 is TGTGCCAGCAGCTTAGCGCCGAGTGGTGGCTACACCTTC.

The rearrangement links TRBV6-1 to TRBJ2-2, with D perhaps matching TRBD2 (5 bases). Trimming pared 7 bases from V and 5 bases from J, leaving 14 bases between. This CDR3 spans 14 amino acids. Germline V CDR1 and CDR2: MNHNS, SASEGT. The CDR3 sequence is CASIPSGLTGELFF. CDR3 nucleotide sequence: TGTGCCAGCATACCCTCGGGGTTGACCGGGGAGCTGTTTTTT.

The chain has TRBV7-2 and TRBJ2-5; maybe TRBD1 (6 bases). Germline V gene lookup returns CDR1 SGHTA and CDR2 FQGNSA. The CDR3 has 14 residues. The germline V and J ends were trimmed by 3 bases and 1 base, with 9 bases remaining between them. The CDR3 DNA reads as TGTGCCAGCAGCTTTGGGACACCCCAAGAGACCCAGTACTTC. This encodes CASSFGTPQETQYF.

The chain uses TRBV19 and TRBJ2-5; perhaps TRBD1 as D (5 bases). Deletions cut 5 bases from V and 7 bases from J, with 17 bases between. Per the germline V gene, CDR1 is LNHDA and CDR2 is SQIVND (reference sequence). The CDR3 consists of 14 residues. CDR3 residues: CASSERRGVGTQYF. In DNA, the CDR3 is TGTGCCAGTAGTGAGAGAAGGGGCGTAGGGACCCAGTACTTC.

This clone was found a few times. The chain is built from TRBV5-5 and TRBJ1-2; D uncertain. The CDR3 extends over 13 amino acids. Trimming cost V 2 bases and J 4 bases, with 9 bases left between them. Germline V gene sequence: CDR1 SGHKS, CDR2 YYEKEE (reference sequence). The CDR3 loop reads CASSFGQLYGYTF. The CDR3, as DNA: TGTGCCAGCAGCTTCGGTCAGCTCTATGGCTACACCTTC.